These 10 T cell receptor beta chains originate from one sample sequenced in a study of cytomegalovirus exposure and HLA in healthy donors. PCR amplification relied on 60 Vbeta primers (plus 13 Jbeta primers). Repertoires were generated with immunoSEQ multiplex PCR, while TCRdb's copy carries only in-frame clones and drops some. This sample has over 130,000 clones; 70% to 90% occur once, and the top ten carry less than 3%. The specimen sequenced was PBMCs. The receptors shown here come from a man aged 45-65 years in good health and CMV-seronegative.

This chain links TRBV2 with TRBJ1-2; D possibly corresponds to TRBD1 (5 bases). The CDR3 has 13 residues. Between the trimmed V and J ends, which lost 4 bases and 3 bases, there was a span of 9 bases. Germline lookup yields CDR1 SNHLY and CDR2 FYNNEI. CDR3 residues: CASSVGGDYGYTF. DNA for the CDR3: TGTGCCAGCAGTGTGGGGGGAGACTATGGCTACACCTTC.

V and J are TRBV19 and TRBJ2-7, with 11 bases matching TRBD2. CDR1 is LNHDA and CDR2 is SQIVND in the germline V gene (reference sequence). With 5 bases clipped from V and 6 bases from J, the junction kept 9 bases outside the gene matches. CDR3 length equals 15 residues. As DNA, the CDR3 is TGTGCCAGTAGTCCGAGTAGCGGGAGGGGTAGCGAGCAGTACTTC. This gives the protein CASSPSSGRGSEQYF.

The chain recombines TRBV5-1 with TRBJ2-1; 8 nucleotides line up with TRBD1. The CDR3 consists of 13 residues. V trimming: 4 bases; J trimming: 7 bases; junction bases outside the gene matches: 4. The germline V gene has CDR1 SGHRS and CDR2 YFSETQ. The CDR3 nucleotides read TGCGCCAGCAGCCCCGGACAGGGAAATGAGCAGTTCTTC. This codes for CASSPGQGNEQFF.

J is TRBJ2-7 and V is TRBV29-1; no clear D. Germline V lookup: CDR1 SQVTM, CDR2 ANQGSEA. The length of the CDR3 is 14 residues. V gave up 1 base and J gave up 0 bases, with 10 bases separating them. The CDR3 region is CSVEGFSGSYEQYF. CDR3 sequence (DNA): TGCAGCGTTGAAGGGTTTTCGGGCTCCTACGAGCAGTACTTC.

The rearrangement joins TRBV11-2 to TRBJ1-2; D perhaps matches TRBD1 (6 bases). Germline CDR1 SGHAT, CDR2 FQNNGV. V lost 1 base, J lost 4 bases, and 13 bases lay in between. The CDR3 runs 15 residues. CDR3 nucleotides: TGTGCCAGCAGCTTAGCAGGGGCTTTTGGCTATGGCTACACCTTC. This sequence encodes CASSLAGAFGYGYTF.

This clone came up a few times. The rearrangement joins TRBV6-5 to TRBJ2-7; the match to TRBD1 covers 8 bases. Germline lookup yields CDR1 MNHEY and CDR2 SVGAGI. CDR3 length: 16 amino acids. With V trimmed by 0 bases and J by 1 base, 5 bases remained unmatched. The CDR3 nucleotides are TGTGCCAGCAGTTACTCGACAGGGGAATGGTCCTACGAGCAGTACTTC. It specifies CASSYSTGEWSYEQYF.

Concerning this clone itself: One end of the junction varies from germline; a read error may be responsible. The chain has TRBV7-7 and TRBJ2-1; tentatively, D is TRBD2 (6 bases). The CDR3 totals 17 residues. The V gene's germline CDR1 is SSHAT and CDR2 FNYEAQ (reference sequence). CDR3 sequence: CASSLVVPGLDRNEQFF. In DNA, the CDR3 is TGTGCTAGCAGCTTAGTGGTCCCGGGACTCGACCGAAATGAGCAGTTCTTC.

In DNA form, the CDR3 reads TGTGCCAGCAGCCCCAGAGGGGGCGCGTTAACCGATACGCAGTATTTT. This sequence encodes CASSPRGGALTDTQYF. The genes are TRBV11-3 and TRBJ2-3; 7 bases are a match to TRBD1. The CDR3 is made up of 16 amino acids. CDR1 and CDR2 from the germline V gene are SGHNT and YENEEA. Trimming cost V 5 bases and J 6 bases; bases outside gene matches: 14.

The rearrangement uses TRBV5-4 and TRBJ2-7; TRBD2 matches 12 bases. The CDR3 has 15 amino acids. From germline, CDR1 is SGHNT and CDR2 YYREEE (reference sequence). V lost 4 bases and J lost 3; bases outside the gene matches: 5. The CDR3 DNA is TGTGCCAGCAGCCACCAGACTAGCGGGAGCTACGAGCAGTACTTC. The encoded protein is CASSHQTSGSYEQYF.

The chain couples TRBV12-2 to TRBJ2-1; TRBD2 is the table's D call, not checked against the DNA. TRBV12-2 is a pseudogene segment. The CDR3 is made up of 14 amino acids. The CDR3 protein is CASRSGGLVNEQFF. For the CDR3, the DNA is TGTGCAAGTCGTTCCGGAGGACTAGTCAATGAGCAGTTCTTC.